This T cell receptor (beta chain) originates from a study of blood T cell repertoires in COVID-19. Study-wide background: The United States, Italy and Spain provided the acute and convalescent COVID-19 samples. T cells, B-cell-depleted T cells, or PBMCs supplied cDNA or gDNA.

From germline, CDR1 is MNHEY and CDR2 SVGEGT. The CDR3 runs to 15 residues. Unmatched junction bases numbered 2, after V lost 2 bases and J lost 1 base. As originally analysed: It was from reference gene primer amplification that nucleated cell counts were estimated. This table comes from immunoSEQ multiplex PCR, and its TCRdb copy is limited to in-frame clones, with some not included. V and J calls and clone size follow that table, whereas D and trimming were derived from the DNA. The sample includes more than 65,000 clones, roughly 87% of them seen just once. This chain joins TRBV6-2 or TRBV6-3 and TRBJ1-5, with 7 positions matching TRBD1. The sample comprised peripheral blood. The receptor comes from a man in his fifties or sixties with acute or convalescent COVID-19. CDR3 coding DNA: TGTGCCAGCAGTTACGTACAGGGGAGCAATCAGCCCCAGCATTTT. It specifies CASSYVQGSNQPQHF.